These 27 T cell receptor beta chains originate from one sample sequenced in a study of blood T cell repertoires in COVID-19. Assay used: immunoSEQ multiplex PCR; TCRdb lists only in-frame clones, some missing. Of around 300,000 clones in the sample, over 75% were seen once. The specimen sequenced was peripheral blood. Receptors were obtained from a man over 45 with active or convalescent COVID-19.

V gene TRBV6-1 combines with J gene TRBJ2-1, with a weak D call TRBD1 (6 bases). This CDR3 spans 15 amino acids. Trimming shortened V by 3 bases and J by 3 bases, and 12 bases separated the two germline ends. Germline lookup yields CDR1 MNHNS and CDR2 SASEGT. The CDR3 sequence is CASSDIGGIYNEQFF. CDR3 DNA sequence: TGTGCCAGCAGTGATATTGGGGGCATCTACAATGAGCAGTTCTTC.

This clone showed up just once. This rearrangement joins TRBV9 to TRBJ1-2; a weak D match, TRBD1 (6 bases). The CDR3 has 14 amino acids. Per the germline V gene, CDR1 is SGDLS and CDR2 is YYNGEE. V was trimmed by 4 bases and J by 7 bases, leaving 17 bases between them. The CDR3: CASSPGRGASGYTF. Here the CDR3 DNA reads TGTGCCAGCAGCCCCGGGCGGGGGGCGAGTGGCTACACCTTC. The full variable domain, in which reference TRBV9 and TRBJ1-2 provide the parts outside the CDR3, is DSGVTQTPKHLITATGQRVTLRCSPRSGDLSVYWYQQSLDQGLQFLIQYYNGEERAKGNILERFSAQQFPDLHSELNLSSLELGDSALYFCASSPGRGASGYTFGSGTRLTVV.

The rearrangement links TRBV5-4 to TRBJ2-1, with TRBD2 identical over 15 bases. The V gene's germline CDR1 is SGHNT and CDR2 YYREEE (reference sequence). The J segment lost 5 bases and the V segment lost 5 bases, leaving 11 bases of the junction unmatched. The CDR3 totals 18 residues. CDR3 DNA sequence: TGTGCCAGCAGAGGGGGACTAGCGGGAGGTTTAGGCAACAATGAGCAGTTCTTC. Protein sequence: CASRGGLAGGLGNNEQFF.

CDR3 loop: CASSQVPGGASYEQYF. In DNA form, the CDR3 reads TGCGCCAGCAGCCAAGTTCCAGGGGGCGCTTCCTACGAGCAGTACTTC. The rearrangement joins TRBV4-1 to TRBJ2-7; the match to TRBD1 covers 8 bases. CDR3 length: 16 residues. Germline V CDR1 and CDR2: MGHRA, YSYEKL. V lost 1 base, J lost 1 base, and 6 bases stayed unmatched.

In its sample, this clone was seen once. The chain is built from TRBV6-4 and TRBJ2-1; D gene ambiguous. The germline V gene encodes CDR1 MRHNA and CDR2 SNTAGT. CDR3 length: 16 residues. V was shortened by 0 bases and J by 3 bases, with 12 bases between the two germline ends. For the CDR3, the DNA is TGTGCCAGCAGTGACTCTTGGAGTGGATTCTACAATGAGCAGTTCTTC. It specifies CASSDSWSGFYNEQFF.

There are many counts of this clone. The CDR3 DNA reads TGTGCCAGCAGCTCGGGGACAGGGATCGCCGAGCAGTACTTC. It encodes CASSSGTGIAEQYF. The genes are TRBV5-4 and TRBJ2-7, with 9 positions matching TRBD1. Germline trimming cut 3 bases from V and 6 bases from J; bases unmatched to any gene: 7. Germline V CDR1 and CDR2: SGHNT, YYREEE (reference sequence). CDR3 length: 14 residues. Variable domain in full (rest from reference TRBV5-4 and TRBJ2-7): ETGVTQSPTHLIKTRGQQVTLRCSSQSGHNTVSWYQQALGQGPQFIFQYYREEENGRGNFPPRFSGLQFPNYSSELNVNALELDDSALYLCASSSGTGIAEQYFGPGTRLTVT.

The chain couples TRBV7-2 to TRBJ1-1, with D perhaps TRBD1 (6 bases). CDR3 length equals 14 residues. Germline V CDR1 and CDR2: SGHTA, FQGNSA. V was pared by 5 bases and J by 1 base, with 11 bases between. CDR3 region: CASSPTGRNTEAFF. CDR3 in DNA: TGTGCCAGCAGCCCCACAGGGAGGAACACTGAAGCTTTCTTT. Combining the CDR3 with reference TRBV7-2 and TRBJ1-1 gives the whole variable domain GAGVSQSPSNKVTEKGKDVELRCDPISGHTALYWYRQSLGQGLEFLIYFQGNSAPDKSGLPSDRFSAERTGGSVSTLTIQRTQQEDSAVYLCASSPTGRNTEAFFGQGTRLTVV.

Comment on this clone: Other DNA sequences within the sample encode an identical CDR3. This chain uses TRBV18 with TRBJ2-2; 7 bases fit TRBD2. J was trimmed by 6 bases and V by 3 bases; bases with no gene match: 4. The CDR3 runs to 14 residues. The germline V gene has CDR1 KGHSH and CDR2 LQKENI. CDR3 DNA sequence: TGTGCCAGCTCACCGGGAGCGGGACCCGGGGAGCTGTTTTTT. It yields the protein CASSPGAGPGELFF.

This chain uses TRBV6-5 with TRBJ1-2; no clear D gene. Germline V gene sequence: CDR1 MNHEY, CDR2 SVGAGI. CDR3 length: 13 amino acids. Trimming left V 6 bases short and J 5 bases short, with 13 bases between. The CDR3 DNA sequence: TGTGCCAGCAGCCTCGGTGTAGTGTATGGCTACACCTTC. Its translation is CASSLGVVYGYTF.

The chain uses TRBV6-2 or TRBV6-3 and TRBJ2-1; possibly TRBD1 for D (5 bases). Per the germline V gene, CDR1 is MNHEY and CDR2 is SVGEGT. V lost 3 bases to trimming and J lost 11 bases, with 17 bases between them. CDR3 length: 14 residues. CDR3 DNA sequence: TGTGCCAGCAGTTATCACTCCCCCCAGGGCAAGCAGTTCTTC. Encoded protein: CASSYHSPQGKQFF.

This chain links TRBV30 with TRBJ2-2, with TRBD2 matching 8 bases. The CDR3 is 13 residues long. The V gene end was trimmed by 5 bases and the J gene end by 7 bases; junction bases not matched to a gene: 6. Per the germline V gene, CDR1 is GTSNPN and CDR2 is SVGIG (reference sequence). CDR3 nucleotide sequence: TGTGCCTGGCGGGGGGGGCGTAACGGGGAGCTGTTTTTT. Amino acids: CAWRGGRNGELFF.

The V and J genes are TRBV9 and TRBJ1-2, with D maybe TRBD1 (6 bases). CDR3 size: 14 residues. CDR1 SGDLS and CDR2 YYNGEE come from the germline V gene. Trimming left V 3 bases short and J 8 bases short, with 17 bases between. The CDR3 spells CASSGRTGQNGYTF. For the CDR3, the DNA is TGTGCCAGCAGCGGACGGACTGGACAGAACGGCTACACCTTC.

This clone appeared a few times. The gene calls are TRBV19 and TRBJ2-7; no clear D gene. This CDR3 is built from 14 residues. Trimming removed 5 bases from V and 0 bases from J, with 11 bases in between. The V gene's germline CDR1 is LNHDA and CDR2 SQIVND (reference sequence). The CDR3 DNA follows: TGTGCCAGTAGTGACCAGGTGAGCTCCTACGAGCAGTACTTC. Translated, it gives CASSDQVSSYEQYF.

This chain uses TRBV24-1 with TRBJ2-2, with TRBD1 as a possible D gene (5 bases). This CDR3 has 15 residues. V was clipped by 6 bases and J by 7 bases, with 17 bases between them. CDR1 KGHDR and CDR2 SFDVKD come from the germline V gene. The CDR3, as DNA: TGTGCCACCAGTAACAGGTCGCCTTATGGCGGGGAGCTGTTTTTT. Its translation: CATSNRSPYGGELFF.

The V call is TRBV5-1, the J call TRBJ1-5, with TRBD1 identical over 7 bases. The CDR3 spans 14 residues. V was pared by 4 bases and J by 4 bases, with 5 bases of the junction left unmatched. Germline V gives CDR1 SGHRS, CDR2 YFSETQ. The CDR3 loop reads CASSPGQPNQPQHF. The CDR3 DNA follows: TGCGCCAGCAGCCCGGGACAGCCTAATCAGCCCCAGCATTTT.

This clone was recorded once. This chain connects TRBV10-3 to TRBJ2-1; TRBD2 agrees at 10 bases. Germline V gene sequence: CDR1 ENHRY, CDR2 SYGVKD. This CDR3 region has 16 residues. V lost 6 bases to trimming and J lost 0 bases; unmatched junction nucleotides: 5. The CDR3 region has the DNA TGTGCCATCAGGGAAGGACTAGCGGCCTCCTACAATGAGCAGTTCTTC. This sequence encodes CAIREGLAASYNEQFF.

The J gene is TRBJ1-4, the V gene TRBV24-1, with D maybe TRBD1 (5 bases). The CDR3 extends over 15 amino acids. From germline, CDR1 is KGHDR and CDR2 SFDVKD. V gave up 2 bases and J gave up 2 bases, with 8 bases separating them. CDR3 nucleotide sequence: TGTGCCACCAGTGATTCTCAGGGCACTAATGAAAAACTGTTTTTT. Amino acids: CATSDSQGTNEKLFF.

The chain recombines TRBV7-3 with TRBJ2-5; 9 bases align to TRBD1. V gave up 2 bases and J gave up 7 bases; unmatched junction bases: 5. The CDR3 is 14 residues long. CDR1 is SGHTA, CDR2 FQGTGA, per germline. The CDR3 DNA reads TGTGCCAGCAGCTTAGACAGGGGGAGAGGGACCCAGTACTTC. The encoded protein is CASSLDRGRGTQYF. Full variable domain (rest looked up from reference TRBV7-3 and TRBJ2-5): GAGVSQTPSNKVTEKGKYVELRCDPISGHTALYWYRQSLGQGPEFLIYFQGTGAADDSGLPNDRFFAVRPEGSVSTLKIQRTERGDSAVYLCASSLDRGRGTQYFGPGTRLLVL.

Here the CDR3 DNA reads TGCGCCAGCAGCGCAGCGGCGGGATTTTCACCCCTCCACTTT. Translating gives CASSAAAGFSPLHF. The chain uses TRBV5-1 and TRBJ1-6; D call uncertain. Trimming left V 4 bases short and J 9 bases short, with 14 bases between. The CDR3 consists of 14 residues. CDR1 SGHRS and CDR2 YFSETQ come from the germline V gene.

The genes are TRBV6-6 and TRBJ1-5; TRBD1 aligns across 10 bases. Germline V CDR1 and CDR2: MNHNY, SVGAGI (reference sequence). This CDR3 is built from 16 residues. The J segment lost 3 bases and the V segment lost 2 bases, leaving 4 bases of the junction unmatched. Here the CDR3 reads CASSYRGQGTNQPQHF. The CDR3 DNA follows: TGTGCCAGCAGTTACAGGGGACAGGGGACCAATCAGCCCCAGCATTTT.

The chain links TRBV11-1 to TRBJ2-1, with D possibly being TRBD1 (5 bases). V lost 1 base and J 3 bases, leaving 10 bases between the germline ends. Germline CDR1 is SGHAT and CDR2 is FQDESV (reference sequence). The CDR3 spans 15 residues. DNA of the CDR3: TGTGCCAGCAGCTTAGTTCCAGGGAACTACAATGAGCAGTTCTTC. Residues: CASSLVPGNYNEQFF.

The rearrangement uses TRBV7-2 and TRBJ1-2; the D is unclear. The CDR3 is made up of 13 amino acids. Germline V gene sequence: CDR1 SGHTA, CDR2 FQGNSA. Trimming shortened V by 1 base and J by 6 bases, and 9 bases separated the two germline ends. The CDR3 loop is CASSLGASDGYTF. The CDR3 DNA reads as TGTGCCAGCAGCTTAGGCGCTTCGGATGGCTACACCTTC.

The genes are TRBV6-1 and TRBJ2-1, with a tentative D call TRBD2 (6 bases). The CDR3 runs to 15 residues. Germline CDR1 is MNHNS and CDR2 is SASEGT. V gave up 3 bases and J gave up 3 bases, with 12 bases separating them. DNA of the CDR3: TGTGCCAGCAGTGATGGGGGGACCGTCTACAATGAGCAGTTCTTC. It specifies CASSDGGTVYNEQFF.

The gene calls are TRBV5-4 and TRBJ1-2; D is perhaps TRBD1 (6 bases). The CDR3 is 13 residues long. Germline V CDR1 and CDR2: SGHNT, YYREEE (reference sequence). Trimming removed 2 bases from V and 6 bases from J, with 11 bases in between. The CDR3 DNA sequence: TGTGCCAGCAGCTTCACAGGGATCCATGGCTACACCTTC. Translation: CASSFTGIHGYTF.

The chain links TRBV11-1 to TRBJ2-1; D uncertain. CDR1 and CDR2 (germline): SGHAT, FQDESV (reference sequence). The CDR3 is 16 residues long. Trimming pared 1 base from V and 0 bases from J, leaving 10 bases between. This chain's CDR3 is CASSLDLTSSYNEQFF. The DNA for the CDR3 is TGTGCCAGCAGCTTAGACCTAACGAGCTCCTACAATGAGCAGTTCTTC.

In its sample, this clone was seen once. The chain recombines TRBV28 with TRBJ2-7, with TRBD1 matching 8 bases. The ends lost 6 bases at V and 1 base at J; junction bases unmatched: 8. CDR3 length: 15 amino acids. CDR1 and CDR2 from the germline V gene are MDHEN and SYDVKM. The CDR3 DNA is TGTGCCAGCAGGGACGGACAGGGAGGTTCCTACGAGCAGTACTTC. This sequence encodes CASRDGQGGSYEQYF.

The gene calls are TRBV2 and TRBJ2-7; TRBD2 is a possible D gene (5 bases). Looked up from germline, CDR1 is SNHLY and CDR2 is FYNNEI. V was trimmed by 2 bases and J by 0 bases, leaving 8 bases between them. The CDR3 is made up of 14 amino acids. The CDR3 sequence: CASSERRSSYEQYF. Here the CDR3 DNA reads TGTGCCAGCAGTGAAAGGAGGAGCTCCTACGAGCAGTACTTC.